This T cell receptor beta chain was recorded in a study of blood T cell repertoires in COVID-19 (dated by TCRdb to about 2020). About the full investigation: Samples covering the acute and convalescent phases of COVID-19 were provided by collaborators in the United States, Italy and Spain. The sample metadata nearly always contained a de-identified subject ID, COVID-19 status, age in years and sex. The repertoires were released in a freely available public database meant as a resource for research on the immune response to SARS-CoV-2. The dataset comprised deeply sampled blood TCRbeta repertoires from subjects exposed to, actively infected with, or recovered from COVID-19. The samples were drawn from the first 160 participants of the ongoing ImmuneRACE study and from about 1,200 subjects provided by 6 global collaborators. Where available, HLA class I and class II types were obtained from metadata supplied by the sample provider rather than from assay-based typing. The prospective study material was composed of cDNA or gDNA derived from T cells, B-cell-depleted T cells, or PBMCs.

Each collaborating institution followed its own protocols to collect whole blood in K2EDTA tubes. Collaborator samples were shipped for TCRbeta analysis as frozen whole blood, isolated PBMCs, or DNA extracted from either sample type. Results the study describes overall, beyond this receptor: The quantity of clinical and demographic metadata differed by source and by participant and was supplied without curation.

A few counts support this clone. Its antigen is currently not known. Base-call qualities are not available, and no considerably larger clone is one nucleotide away. TCRbeta CDR3 regions were amplified from genomic DNA using the immunoSEQ Assay, a bias-controlled multiplex PCR. The original pipeline was this. Nucleated cell counts per sample were estimated from amplification of reference gene primers within the assay. To quantify the absolute abundance of each unique TCRbeta CDR3 rearrangement, sequence reads were collapsed and filtered. For each sample, productive Simpson clonality was calculated as the square root of Simpson's diversity index over productive rearrangements. TCRdb's version of the immuneACCESS table is confined to in-frame rearrangements and falls short of the full clone set. An unresolved V gene accounts for under half of the shortfall where checked; the remainder is of unknown origin. V, J and clone size were drawn from that table, and D and trimming were deduced from the DNA. In this sample the table shows approximately 170,000 clones, 86% of which occur a single time. In total, the top ten clones hold around 9% of the sample.

The CDR3 has 13 amino acids, counting the end cysteine and phenylalanine. This entry keeps only the CDR3 DNA: 39 bases, framed from base 1. Based on the germline V gene, the CDR1 and CDR2 sequences are SNHLY and FYNNEI. V loses 4 bases at its end and J loses 7 bases; junction bases beyond the gene matches: 4. The rearrangement joined TRBV2 to TRBJ2-1; TRBD1 fits 7 bases in the junction. The sequencing sample was made of peripheral blood. The sequence was obtained from a man aged 50-60 years with active or convalescent COVID-19. The CDR3 is CASSGQGMNEQFF. The DNA is as follows: TGTGCCAGCAGTGGACAGGGAATGAATGAGCAGTTCTTC.